The 14 T cell receptor beta chains below come from one sample, sequenced in a study of blood T cell repertoires in COVID-19. The table came from immunoSEQ multiplex PCR; TCRdb's copy has only in-frame clones and leaves some out. The sample yields fewer than 500,000 clones, approximately 90% seen once. The specimen was peripheral blood. All receptors come from a woman aged 30 to 39 with acute or convalescent COVID-19.

This chain connects TRBV3-1 (or the pseudogene TRBV3-2) to TRBJ2-6; 16 bases line up with TRBD2. The junction had 16 bases not matched to a gene; V was cut back by 4 bases and J by 4 bases. The CDR3 is made up of 22 amino acids. The V gene's germline CDR1 is LGHDT and CDR2 YNNKEL (reference sequence). CDR3 residues: CASSPTGLAGGQGLRGANVLTF. In nucleotides, the CDR3 is TGTGCCAGCAGCCCTACGGGACTAGCGGGGGGGCAAGGCCTTCGAGGGGCCAACGTCCTGACTTTC.

This rearrangement joins TRBV2 to TRBJ1-3; D unresolved. Trimming removed 6 bases from V and 0 bases from J, with 9 bases in between. There are 14 residues in the CDR3. Germline values: CDR1 SNHLY, CDR2 FYNNEI. CDR3: CASSEDVSGNTIYF. DNA of the CDR3: TGTGCCAGCAGCGAGGATGTCTCTGGAAACACCATATATTTT.

This clone appeared a single time. The V call is TRBV7-8, the J call TRBJ2-2; TRBD2 is a possible D gene (6 bases). Per germline, CDR1 SGHVS and CDR2 FQNEAQ. CDR3 size: 15 residues. The V end lost 2 bases, the J end lost 3 bases, and 10 bases lay between the germline ends. For the CDR3, the DNA is TGTGCCAGCAGCTTATCCGGGGGTTACACCGGGGAGCTGTTTTTT. It encodes CASSLSGGYTGELFF.

The J gene is TRBJ1-4, the V gene TRBV7-9; a possible D gene is TRBD1 (6 bases). V was cut by 5 bases and J by 8 bases, with 15 bases left in between. This CDR3 has 14 residues. Germline lookup yields CDR1 SEHNR and CDR2 FQNEAQ (reference sequence). The CDR3: CASSLGRGQEKLFF. CDR3 sequence (DNA): TGTGCCAGCAGCCTCGGGAGGGGACAAGAAAAACTGTTTTTT.

The chain employs TRBV5-1 and TRBJ2-3; 11 positions agree with TRBD2. Germline V gene data show CDR1 as SGHRS and CDR2 as YFSETQ. This CDR3 has 16 amino acids. J gave up 2 bases and V 0 bases, and 2 bases lay outside the gene matches. The CDR3 loop is CASSLGLAGNTDTQYF. The CDR3 coding sequence is TGCGCCAGCAGCTTGGGACTAGCGGGGAACACAGATACGCAGTATTTT.

The rearrangement links TRBV3-1 (or the pseudogene TRBV3-2) to TRBJ2-3, with TRBD2 as a possible D gene (5 bases). From germline, CDR1 is LGHDT and CDR2 YNNKEL (reference sequence). V lost 4 bases and J lost 4, with 9 bases in between. There are 13 residues in the CDR3. The CDR3 spells CASSPLGADTQYF. DNA for the CDR3: TGTGCCAGCAGCCCCCTCGGGGCAGATACGCAGTATTTT.

The rearrangement links TRBV3-1 (or the pseudogene TRBV3-2) to TRBJ1-6; no definite D call. CDR1 is LGHDT, CDR2 YNNKEL, per germline (reference sequence). Between the trimmed V and J ends, which lost 4 bases and 8 bases, there was a span of 15 bases. The CDR3 has 15 residues. Here the CDR3 reads CASSRLPQMDSPLHF. The CDR3 nucleotides are TGTGCCAGCAGCCGACTCCCTCAAATGGATTCACCCCTCCACTTT.

The chain links TRBV2 to TRBJ1-1, with 8 bases aligning to TRBD1. Germline CDR1 and CDR2: SNHLY and FYNNEI. V lost 7 bases to trimming and J lost 5 bases; unmatched junction nucleotides: 9. The length of the CDR3 is 14 residues. The CDR3 sequence is CASIRTGQSTEAFF. CDR3 in DNA: TGTGCCAGCATTAGGACAGGGCAATCTACTGAAGCTTTCTTT.

The chain has TRBV6-5 and TRBJ2-1, with TRBD1 identical over 7 bases. V shed 4 bases, J shed 3 bases, and the junction held 9 bases outside the gene matches. Germline CDR1 is MNHEY and CDR2 is SVGAGI. The CDR3 runs to 16 residues. DNA for the CDR3: TGTGCCAGCAGTTCTCCCGGAAGGGACAGCTACAATGAGCAGTTCTTC. Translated: CASSSPGRDSYNEQFF.

This clone was recorded only once. V and J are TRBV5-1 and TRBJ1-3; D gene uncertain. This CDR3 spans 14 amino acids. The germline V gene encodes CDR1 SGHRS and CDR2 YFSETQ. V was shortened by 4 bases and J by 2 bases, with 10 bases between the two germline ends. CDR3 in DNA: TGCGCCAGCAGCGTGGGAGGAGCTGGAAACACCATATATTTT. It translates to CASSVGGAGNTIYF.

The chain employs TRBV6-6 and TRBJ2-2; D perhaps matches TRBD2 (5 bases). Trimming cost V 0 bases and J 6 bases, with 8 bases left between them. The CDR3 extends over 14 amino acids. The germline gives CDR1 MNHNY, CDR2 SVGAGI (reference sequence). CDR3 protein: CASSYSSGAGELFF. In DNA form, the CDR3 reads TGTGCCAGCAGTTACTCATCCGGGGCCGGGGAGCTGTTTTTT.

The V call is TRBV2, the J call TRBJ2-5, with 12 bases fitting TRBD2. After removal of 2 bases from V and 6 bases from J, the junction contained 13 bases not matched to a gene. CDR1 is SNHLY, CDR2 FYNNEI, per germline. CDR3 length: 18 residues. The CDR3 spells CASSERASGGAISKTQYF. The CDR3, as DNA: TGTGCCAGCAGTGAAAGGGCTAGCGGGGGGGCCATCTCGAAGACCCAGTACTTC.

V and J are TRBV6-1 and TRBJ1-2; D gene uncertain. Trimming stripped 2 bases from V and 3 bases from J, with 7 bases between. The CDR3 contains 13 residues. Per germline, CDR1 MNHNS and CDR2 SASEGT. This chain's CDR3 is CASSEKRDYGYTF. For the CDR3, the DNA is TGTGCCAGCAGTGAAAAACGGGACTATGGCTACACCTTC.

The gene calls are TRBV19 and TRBJ2-1, with a possible D match to TRBD2 (5 bases). The V gene's germline CDR1 is LNHDA and CDR2 SQIVND (reference sequence). The V end lost 1 base, the J end lost 8 bases, and 15 bases lay between the germline ends. CDR3 length equals 15 residues. DNA for the CDR3: TGTGCCAGTAGTATAGTAGGGAGCACAAGGGATGAGCAGTTCTTC. Encoded protein: CASSIVGSTRDEQFF.